Presented here are 17 T cell receptor beta chains from one specimen sequenced in a study of T cell responses to AZD1222 COVID-19 vaccine (dated by TCRdb to the early 2020s). Interpreted using the paper, the time point label stands for: baseline before first vaccination. Libraries were made using the immunoSEQ multiplex PCR assay. Sourced from immuneACCESS, this table was stored by TCRdb with only in-frame sequences that have V and J called. A share of the clones is absent; for the studies checked, an unresolved V gene accounts for under half, and the remainder has no known explanation. Within this sample are around 140,000 clones, with approximately 91% of them counted one time only. The top ten hold 1.5% to 2% of the sample. The sample in question was peripheral blood, obtained on day 0 of AZD1222 vaccination. The receptors were sampled from an adult in good health.

The gene calls are TRBV9 and TRBJ1-6, with 7 bases lining up with TRBD1. This CDR3 has 16 residues. V was pared by 1 base and J by 6 bases, with 7 bases of the junction left unmatched. Germline-derived CDR1 and CDR2 are SGDLS and YYNGEE. The CDR3 DNA follows: TGTGCCAGCAGCGTAAGGTCTGGGACAGTTAATTCACCCCTCCACTTT. Its protein product is CASSVRSGTVNSPLHF.

The chain couples TRBV27 to TRBJ2-1; TRBD1 aligns across 7 bases. The CDR3 extends over 14 amino acids. The germline V gene encodes CDR1 MNHEY and CDR2 SMNVEV (reference sequence). J was trimmed by 9 bases and V by 3 bases; bases with no gene match: 8. The CDR3 DNA reads TGTGCCAGCAGTTTCGCCACAGGGGCCGTTGAGCAGTTCTTC. This gives the protein CASSFATGAVEQFF.

This rearrangement joins TRBV14 to TRBJ1-3, with 8 bases lining up with TRBD1. Trimming cost V 0 bases and J 0 bases; bases outside gene matches: 10. The CDR3 is 19 amino acids. Germline CDR1 SGHDN, CDR2 FVKESK. CDR3 protein: CASSQDLAGGDASGNTIYF. DNA for the CDR3: TGTGCCAGCAGCCAAGATCTGGCAGGGGGCGATGCCTCTGGAAACACCATATATTTT. Using reference TRBV14 and TRBJ1-3 for the parts outside the CDR3, the full variable domain is EAGVTQFPSHSVIEKGQTVTLRCDPISGHDNLYWYRRVMGKEIKFLLHFVKESKQDESGMPNNRFLAERTGGTYSTLKVQPAELEDSGVYFCASSQDLAGGDASGNTIYFGEGSWLTVV.

The chain combines TRBV6-4 with TRBJ1-5; TRBD1 matches at 7 bases. The germline CDR1 and CDR2 sequences are MRHNA and SNTAGT. V lost 8 bases and J lost 8; bases outside the gene matches: 9. This CDR3 is 13 amino acids long. The CDR3 DNA is TGTGCCAGCGGAACAGGGGCCCAGGAGCCCCAGCATTTT. Its protein is CASGTGAQEPQHF.

The genes are TRBV28 and TRBJ1-1; D not resolved. The CDR3 spans 13 residues. The ends were cut back, 9 bases at V and 0 bases at J, with 11 bases in the middle. The V gene's germline CDR1 is MDHEN and CDR2 SYDVKM. The CDR3 protein is CASIGSMNTEAFF. The CDR3 DNA is TGTGCCAGTATAGGGAGCATGAACACTGAAGCTTTCTTT.

The gene calls are TRBV2 and TRBJ2-1, with TRBD1 matching 8 bases. V lost 9 bases to trimming and J lost 9 bases; unmatched junction nucleotides: 13. CDR1 and CDR2 from the germline V gene are SNHLY and FYNNEI. The CDR3 covers 14 residues. The DNA for the CDR3 is TGTGCCAGTCTCAGGGGGCGTGATCGGGCTGAGCAGTTCTTC. It specifies CASLRGRDRAEQFF. Variable domain in full (rest from reference TRBV2 and TRBJ2-1): EPEVTQTPSHQVTQMGQEVILRCVPISNHLYFYWYRQILGQKVEFLVSFYNNEISEKSEIFDDQFSVERPDGSNFTLKIRSTKLEDSAMYFCASLRGRDRAEQFFGPGTRLTVL.

This chain uses TRBV7-2 with TRBJ2-1; 11 bases are a match to TRBD2. With 3 bases clipped from V and 6 bases from J, the junction kept 4 bases outside the gene matches. The CDR3 covers 15 residues. CDR1 is SGHTA, CDR2 FQGNSA, per germline. This CDR3 reads CASSFTSGSSNEQFF. CDR3 nucleotides: TGTGCCAGCAGCTTCACTAGCGGGAGTAGCAATGAGCAGTTCTTC.

J is TRBJ1-1 and V is TRBV7-2; D is undetermined. V was clipped by 5 bases and J by 5 bases, with 12 bases between them. The CDR3 has 13 amino acids. CDR1 and CDR2 (germline): SGHTA, FQGNSA. CDR3 loop: CASSPLLRTEAFF. CDR3 coding DNA: TGTGCCAGCAGCCCCCTATTGAGGACTGAAGCTTTCTTT. The full variable domain, with the rest looked up from reference TRBV7-2 and TRBJ1-1, is GAGVSQSPSNKVTEKGKDVELRCDPISGHTALYWYRQSLGQGLEFLIYFQGNSAPDKSGLPSDRFSAERTGGSVSTLTIQRTQQEDSAVYLCASSPLLRTEAFFGQGTRLTVV.

This sequence joins TRBV5-7 and TRBJ1-3; D uncertain. TRBV5-7 is identified as an open reading frame with a role that is uncertain. The CDR3 runs to 11 residues. Between the trimmed V and J ends, which lost 9 bases and 5 bases, there was a span of 9 bases. CDR3 sequence: CATPLRNTIYF. CDR3 bases: TGTGCCACTCCCCTCCGAAACACCATATATTTT.

The rearrangement links TRBV5-4 to TRBJ1-2; D is unclear. Germline lookup yields CDR1 SGHNT and CDR2 YYREEE (reference sequence). CDR3 length equals 14 residues. V was cut by 6 bases and J by 1 base, with 13 bases left in between. The CDR3 region is CASTPPGSNYGYTF. The CDR3 region has the DNA TGTGCCAGCACCCCCCCGGGGAGTAACTATGGCTACACCTTC.

J is TRBJ2-1 and V is TRBV11-2, with 9 bases lining up with TRBD2. V gave up 4 bases and J gave up 6 bases; unmatched junction bases: 10. CDR3 size: 16 residues. The germline V gene has CDR1 SGHAT and CDR2 FQNNGV. The CDR3 DNA is TGTGCCAGCAGCTCCGGGCGGGAGGGAAGAGGCAATGAGCAGTTCTTC. Translation gives CASSSGREGRGNEQFF.

The rearrangement links TRBV18 to TRBJ2-5, with D possibly TRBD2 on 6 matching bases. CDR1 and CDR2 (germline): KGHSH, LQKENI. CDR3 length: 16 amino acids. V gave up 6 bases and J gave up 5 bases, with 22 bases separating them. In DNA form, the CDR3 reads TGTGCCAGCTCGGCGCGGGACGCAGGGAGGTTTGAGACCCAGTACTTC. Its protein product is CASSARDAGRFETQYF.

The CDR3 loop is CASSLRGPDSLLYGYTF. The CDR3 DNA reads as TGCGCCAGCAGCTTGAGGGGCCCTGACAGTTTGCTCTATGGCTACACCTTC. This sequence joins TRBV5-1 and TRBJ1-2, with D possibly being TRBD1 (5 bases). This CDR3 is built from 17 residues. V was trimmed by 1 base and J by 4 bases, leaving 20 bases between them. CDR1 is SGHRS and CDR2 is YFSETQ in the germline V gene.

This chain connects TRBV10-3 to TRBJ2-7, with TRBD2 matching 9 bases. This CDR3 has 14 amino acids. Losses at the gene ends were 4 bases for V and 1 base for J; bases not matched to a gene: 2. Germline assignment: CDR1 ENHRY and CDR2 SYGVKD. In DNA, the CDR3 is TGTGCCATCAGTGGGCTAGCGGGATCCTACGAGCAGTACTTC. Translated: CAISGLAGSYEQYF.

The gene calls are TRBV27 and TRBJ2-7, with 9 bases identical to TRBD1. The CDR3 extends over 14 amino acids. Germline V gives CDR1 MNHEY, CDR2 SMNVEV (reference sequence). The V and J ends lost 2 bases and 5 bases, in that order; junction bases with no gene match: 4. CDR3 sequence reads: CASSLGQGLDEQYF. The CDR3 nucleotides read TGTGCCAGCAGTTTAGGACAGGGGCTCGACGAGCAGTACTTC.

V usage is TRBV5-1 and J usage is TRBJ1-2, with D uncertain. The CDR3 has 15 amino acids. Trimming shortened V by 6 bases and J by 4 bases, and 19 bases separated the two germline ends. From germline, CDR1 is SGHRS and CDR2 YFSETQ. The CDR3 reads CASTPLGPPIYGYTF. The DNA for the CDR3 is TGCGCCAGCACCCCACTGGGCCCACCAATCTATGGCTACACCTTC. The variable domain in full, with the rest retrieved from reference TRBV5-1 and TRBJ1-2, is KAGVTQTPRYLIKTRGQQVTLSCSPISGHRSVSWYQQTPGQGLQFLFEYFSETQRNKGNFPGRFSGRQFSNSRSEMNVSTLELGDSALYLCASTPLGPPIYGYTFGSGTRLTVV.

The chain employs TRBV5-1 and TRBJ2-3, with 7 bases identical to TRBD2. Unmatched junction bases numbered 7, after V lost 3 bases and J lost 9 bases. Per the germline V gene, CDR1 is SGHRS and CDR2 is YFSETQ. There are 13 residues in the CDR3. In nucleotides, the CDR3 is TGCGCCAGCAGCTCAACTGGGGAGGGGACGCAGTATTTT. Its protein product is CASSSTGEGTQYF.